Below, one TCR beta chain is given with its context. Its target is not known. Time point of the sample: persistent/refractory GD, antithyroid drugs over 5 years with positive TRAb. PBMC-derived RNA was used for the TCR library. American Thyroid Association guidelines were used to diagnose Graves' disease. This sample was included in a study of regulatory T cells in long-lasting Graves disease. Broader study findings: Lower TCR diversity characterized persistent Graves' patients relative to newly diagnosed patients. The study found persistent patients shared more public clonotypes (roughly 2,800) than new patients (966).

Construction of TCR beta libraries relied on iRepertoire HTBI primers and on Arm-PCR targeting CDR3 regions. In the original workflow: Segment identification across samples yielded around 61 TRBV and 13 to 15 TRBJ segments. One entry per CDR3 protein results from TCRdb running MiXCR on the multiplex PCR reads. TCRdb's processing, not the authors' own work, is the source of the V and J calls. This table holds about 660,000 distinct CDR3 sequences, around 30% found once. The CDR3 has 14 amino acids. The germline CDR1 and CDR2 sequences are SQVTM and ANQGSEA. The ends lost 2 bases at V and 1 base at J; junction bases unmatched: 4.

The chain recombines TRBV29-1 with TRBJ2-7; 8 bases agree with TRBD2. The sample in question was peripheral blood mononuclear cells (PBMCs), obtained when the disease was refractory, from a patient treated with antithyroid drugs. The receptor was derived from a female donor with Graves disease. CDR3 loop: CSVERLAGSYEQYF. CDR3 DNA sequence: TGCAGCGTTGAAAGGCTAGCGGGTTCCTACGAGCAGTACTTC.